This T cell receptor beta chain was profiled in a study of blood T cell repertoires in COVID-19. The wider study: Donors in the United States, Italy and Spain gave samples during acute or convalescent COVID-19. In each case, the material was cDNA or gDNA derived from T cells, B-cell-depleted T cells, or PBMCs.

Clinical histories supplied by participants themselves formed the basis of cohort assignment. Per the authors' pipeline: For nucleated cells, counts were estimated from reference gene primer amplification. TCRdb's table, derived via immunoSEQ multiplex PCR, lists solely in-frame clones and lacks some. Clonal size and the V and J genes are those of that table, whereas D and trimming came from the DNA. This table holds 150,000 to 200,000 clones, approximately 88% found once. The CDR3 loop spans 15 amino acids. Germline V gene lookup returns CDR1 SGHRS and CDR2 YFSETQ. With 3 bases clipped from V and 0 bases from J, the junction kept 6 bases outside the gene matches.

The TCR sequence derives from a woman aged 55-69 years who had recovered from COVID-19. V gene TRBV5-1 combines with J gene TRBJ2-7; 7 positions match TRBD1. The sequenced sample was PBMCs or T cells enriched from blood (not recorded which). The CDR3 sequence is CASSSGTASSYEQYF. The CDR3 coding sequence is TGCGCCAGCAGCTCTGGGACAGCGAGCTCCTACGAGCAGTACTTC.